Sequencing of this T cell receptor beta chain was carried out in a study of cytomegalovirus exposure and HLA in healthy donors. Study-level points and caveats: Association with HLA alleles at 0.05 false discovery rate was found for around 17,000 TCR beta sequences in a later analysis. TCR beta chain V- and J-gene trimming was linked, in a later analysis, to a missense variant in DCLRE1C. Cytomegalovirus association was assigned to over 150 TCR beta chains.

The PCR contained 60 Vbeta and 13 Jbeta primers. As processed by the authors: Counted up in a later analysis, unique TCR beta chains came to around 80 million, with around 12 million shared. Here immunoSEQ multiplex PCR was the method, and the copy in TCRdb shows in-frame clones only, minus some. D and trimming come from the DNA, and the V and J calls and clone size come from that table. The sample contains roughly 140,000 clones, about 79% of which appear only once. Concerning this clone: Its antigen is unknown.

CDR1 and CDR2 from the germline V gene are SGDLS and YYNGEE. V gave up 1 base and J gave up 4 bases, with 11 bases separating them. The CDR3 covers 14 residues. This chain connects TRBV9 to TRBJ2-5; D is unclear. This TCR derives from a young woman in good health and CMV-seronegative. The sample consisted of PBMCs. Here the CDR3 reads CASSVHGNGETQYF. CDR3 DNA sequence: TGTGCCAGCAGCGTACACGGTAATGGAGAGACCCAGTACTTC.